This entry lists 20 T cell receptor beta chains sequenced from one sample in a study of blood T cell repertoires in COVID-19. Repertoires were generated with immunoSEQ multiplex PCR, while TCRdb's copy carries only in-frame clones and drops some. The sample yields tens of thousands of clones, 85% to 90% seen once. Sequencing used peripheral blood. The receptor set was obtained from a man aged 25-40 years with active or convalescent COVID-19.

The CDR3 spells CASSFGQVREKLFF. The CDR3 DNA follows: TGTGCCAGCAGCTTCGGACAGGTCCGTGAAAAACTGTTTTTT. The chain carries TRBV5-5 and TRBJ1-4, with 7 bases lining up with TRBD1. The CDR3 is made up of 14 amino acids. The junction had 5 bases not matched to a gene; V was cut back by 2 bases and J by 7 bases. Germline-derived CDR1 and CDR2 are SGHKS and YYEKEE (reference sequence). The full variable domain, with the rest looked up from reference TRBV5-5 and TRBJ1-4, is DAGVTQSPTHLIKTRGQQVTLRCSPISGHKSVSWYQQVLGQGPQFIFQYYEKEERGRGNFPDRFSARQFPNYSSELNVNALLLGDSALYLCASSFGQVREKLFFGSGTQLSVL.

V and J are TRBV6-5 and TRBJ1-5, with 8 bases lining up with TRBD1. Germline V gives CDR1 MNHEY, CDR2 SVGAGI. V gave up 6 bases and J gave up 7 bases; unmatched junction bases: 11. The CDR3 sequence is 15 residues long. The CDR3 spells CASSQRGQGGQPQHF. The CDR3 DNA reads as TGTGCCAGCAGCCAAAGAGGACAGGGTGGGCAGCCCCAGCATTTT.

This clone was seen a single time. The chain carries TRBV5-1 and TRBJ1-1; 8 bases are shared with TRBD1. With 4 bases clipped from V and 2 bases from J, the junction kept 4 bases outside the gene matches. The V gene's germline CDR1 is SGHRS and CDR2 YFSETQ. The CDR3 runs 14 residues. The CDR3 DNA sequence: TGCGCCAGCAGCCGACAGGGGCCCAACACTGAAGCTTTCTTT. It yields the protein CASSRQGPNTEAFF.

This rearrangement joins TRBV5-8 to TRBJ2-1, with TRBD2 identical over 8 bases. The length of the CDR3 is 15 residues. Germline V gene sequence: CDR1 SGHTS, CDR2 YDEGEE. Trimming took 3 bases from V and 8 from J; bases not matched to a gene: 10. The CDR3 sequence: CASSSGTSGSDEQFF. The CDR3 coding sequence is TGTGCCAGCAGCTCCGGGACTAGTGGTTCGGATGAGCAGTTCTTC.

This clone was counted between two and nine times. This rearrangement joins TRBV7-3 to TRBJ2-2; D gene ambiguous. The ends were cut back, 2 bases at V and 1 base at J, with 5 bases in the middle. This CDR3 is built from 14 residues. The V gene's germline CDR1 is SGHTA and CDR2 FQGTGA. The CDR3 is CASSLAGNTGELFF. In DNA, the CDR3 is TGTGCCAGCAGCTTAGCAGGGAACACCGGGGAGCTGTTTTTT.

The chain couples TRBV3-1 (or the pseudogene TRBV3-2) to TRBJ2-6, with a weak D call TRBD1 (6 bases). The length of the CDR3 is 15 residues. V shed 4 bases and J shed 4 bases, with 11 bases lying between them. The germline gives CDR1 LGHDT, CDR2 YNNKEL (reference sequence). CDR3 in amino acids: CASSLRGFGANVLTF. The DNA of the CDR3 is TGTGCCAGCAGCCTAAGGGGGTTCGGGGCCAACGTCCTGACTTTC.

CDR3 loop: CSAGLARNEQFF. In DNA form, the CDR3 reads TGCAGCGCAGGACTAGCGCGAAATGAGCAGTTCTTC. The chain combines TRBV29-1 with TRBJ2-1, with TRBD2 matching over 9 bases. J gave up 7 bases and V 7 bases, and 5 bases lay outside the gene matches. This CDR3 is built from 12 residues. From germline, CDR1 is SQVTM and CDR2 ANQGSEA.

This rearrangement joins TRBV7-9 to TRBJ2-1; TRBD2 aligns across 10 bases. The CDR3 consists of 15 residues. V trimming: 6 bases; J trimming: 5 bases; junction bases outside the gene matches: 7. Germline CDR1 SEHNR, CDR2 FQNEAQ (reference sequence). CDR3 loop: CASSTWTSGHNEQFF. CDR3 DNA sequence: TGTGCCAGCAGTACTTGGACTAGCGGTCACAATGAGCAGTTCTTC.

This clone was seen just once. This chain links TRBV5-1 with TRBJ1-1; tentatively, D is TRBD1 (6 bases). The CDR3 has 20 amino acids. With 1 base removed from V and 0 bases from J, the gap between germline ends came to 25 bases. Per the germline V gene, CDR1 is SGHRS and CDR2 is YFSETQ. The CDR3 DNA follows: TGCGCCAGCAGCTTGTTATCCGGGGACACCCAAAGGGTAGTGAACACTGAAGCTTTCTTT. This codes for CASSLLSGDTQRVVNTEAFF.

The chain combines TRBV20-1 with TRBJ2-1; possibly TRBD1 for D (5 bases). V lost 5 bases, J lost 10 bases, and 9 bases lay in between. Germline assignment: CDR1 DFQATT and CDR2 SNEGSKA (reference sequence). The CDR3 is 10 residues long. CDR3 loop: CSALGAEQFF. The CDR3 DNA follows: TGCAGTGCTTTAGGGGCCGAGCAGTTCTTC.

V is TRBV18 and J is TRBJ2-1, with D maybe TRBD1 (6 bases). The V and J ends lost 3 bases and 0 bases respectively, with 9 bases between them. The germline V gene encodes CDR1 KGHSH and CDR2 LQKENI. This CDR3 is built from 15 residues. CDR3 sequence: CASSPYRASYNEQFF. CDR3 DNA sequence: TGTGCCAGCTCACCGTACAGGGCCTCCTACAATGAGCAGTTCTTC.

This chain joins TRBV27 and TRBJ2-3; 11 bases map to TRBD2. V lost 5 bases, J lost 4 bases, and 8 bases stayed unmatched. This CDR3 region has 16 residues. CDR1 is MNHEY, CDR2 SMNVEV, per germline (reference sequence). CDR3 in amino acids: CASSIRLAGPPDTQYF. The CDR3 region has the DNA TGTGCCAGCAGTATACGACTAGCGGGGCCCCCAGATACGCAGTATTTT.

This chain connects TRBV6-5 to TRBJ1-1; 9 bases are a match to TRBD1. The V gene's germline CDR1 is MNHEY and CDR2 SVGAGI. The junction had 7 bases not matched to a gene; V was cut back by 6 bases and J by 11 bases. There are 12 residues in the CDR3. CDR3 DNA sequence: TGTGCCAGCAGCCGGGACAGGGCAAAGGCTTTCTTT. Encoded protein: CASSRDRAKAFF.

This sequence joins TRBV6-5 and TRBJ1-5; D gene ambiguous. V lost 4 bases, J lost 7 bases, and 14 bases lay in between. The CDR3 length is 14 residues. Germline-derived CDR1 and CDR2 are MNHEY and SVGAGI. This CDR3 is CASSSVPGRQPQHF. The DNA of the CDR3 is TGTGCCAGCAGTTCGGTTCCGGGGAGACAGCCCCAGCATTTT.

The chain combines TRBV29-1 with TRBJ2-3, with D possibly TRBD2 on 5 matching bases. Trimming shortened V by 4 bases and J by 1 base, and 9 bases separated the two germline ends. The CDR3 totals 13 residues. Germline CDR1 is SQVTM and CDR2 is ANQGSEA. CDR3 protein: CSVGNGGTDTQYF. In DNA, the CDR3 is TGCAGCGTTGGGAACGGGGGCACAGATACGCAGTATTTT.

The CDR3 coding sequence is TGTGCCAGCAGTGGGACTAGCGGGGGTTCCTACAATGAGCAGTTCTTC. Protein sequence: CASSGTSGGSYNEQFF. The rearrangement uses TRBV3-1 (or the pseudogene TRBV3-2) and TRBJ2-1; 14 nucleotides agree with TRBD2. The CDR3 runs to 16 residues. The germline V gene has CDR1 LGHDT and CDR2 YNNKEL (reference sequence). With 6 bases clipped from V and 1 base from J, the junction kept 2 bases outside the gene matches.

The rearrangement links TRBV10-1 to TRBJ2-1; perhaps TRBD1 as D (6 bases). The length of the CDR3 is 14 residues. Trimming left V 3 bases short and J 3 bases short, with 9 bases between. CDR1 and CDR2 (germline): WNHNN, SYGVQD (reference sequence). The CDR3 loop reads CASSDVQGYNEQFF. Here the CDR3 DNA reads TGCGCCAGCAGTGATGTACAGGGCTACAATGAGCAGTTCTTC.

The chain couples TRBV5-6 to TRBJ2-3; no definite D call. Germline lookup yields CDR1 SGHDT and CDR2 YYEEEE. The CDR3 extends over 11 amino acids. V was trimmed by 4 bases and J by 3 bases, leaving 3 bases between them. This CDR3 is CASSRTDTQYF. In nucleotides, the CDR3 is TGTGCCAGCAGCCGGACAGATACGCAGTATTTT.

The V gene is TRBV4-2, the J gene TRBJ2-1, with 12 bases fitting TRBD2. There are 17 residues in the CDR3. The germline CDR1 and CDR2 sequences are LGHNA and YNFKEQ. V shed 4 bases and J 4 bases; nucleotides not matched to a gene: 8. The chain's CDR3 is CASSLLLAGGGYNEQFF. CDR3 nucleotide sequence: TGTGCCAGCAGCCTTCTACTAGCGGGGGGCGGGTACAATGAGCAGTTCTTC.

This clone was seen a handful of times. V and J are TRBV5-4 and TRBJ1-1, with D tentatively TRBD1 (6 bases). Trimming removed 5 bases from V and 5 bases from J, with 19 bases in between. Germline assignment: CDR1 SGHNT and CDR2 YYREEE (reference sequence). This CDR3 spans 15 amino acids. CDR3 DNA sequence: TGTGCCAGCAGTCGAGGGGGTGGATTTAGGACTGAAGCTTTCTTT. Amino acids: CASSRGGGFRTEAFF.